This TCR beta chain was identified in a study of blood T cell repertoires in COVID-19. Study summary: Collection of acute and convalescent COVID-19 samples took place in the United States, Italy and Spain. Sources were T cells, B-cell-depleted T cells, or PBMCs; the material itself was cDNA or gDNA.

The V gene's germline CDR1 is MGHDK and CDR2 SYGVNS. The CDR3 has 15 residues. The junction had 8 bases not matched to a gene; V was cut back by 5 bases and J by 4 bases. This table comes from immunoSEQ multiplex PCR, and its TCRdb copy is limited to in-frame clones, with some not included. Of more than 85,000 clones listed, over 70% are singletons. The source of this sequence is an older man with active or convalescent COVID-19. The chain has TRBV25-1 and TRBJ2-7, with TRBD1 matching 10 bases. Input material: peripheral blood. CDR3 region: CASSWMWDRGYEQYF. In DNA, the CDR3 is TGTGCCAGCAGTTGGATGTGGGACAGGGGTTACGAGCAGTACTTC.